These 32 T cell receptor beta chains were all obtained from the same sample, sequenced in a study of T cell changes during pregnancy in multiple sclerosis (dated by TCRdb to between 2018 and 2021). Receptors were amplified or captured by the immunoSEQ multiplex PCR assay. TCRdb re-hosts the immuneACCESS table, in-frame sequences only. Its copies lack some clones; in the studies checked, an unresolved V gene accounts for under half of them, and the cause for the rest is not known. In this sample the table shows 55,000 to 70,000 clones, about 93% of which occur a single time. Roughly 1.5% of the sample is in the top ten clones. The specimen was peripheral blood, collected in the third trimester of pregnancy. These receptors all stem from a female donor in good health, enrolled as a control in a pregnancy study.

V and J are TRBV29-1 and TRBJ2-5, with D possibly TRBD1 on 6 matching bases. Germline V lookup: CDR1 SQVTM, CDR2 ANQGSEA. The germline V and J ends were trimmed by 2 bases and 5 bases, with 9 bases remaining between them. This CDR3 spans 12 amino acids. The CDR3 loop reads CSVENRAETQYF. In nucleotides, the CDR3 is TGCAGCGTTGAAAACAGGGCTGAGACCCAGTACTTC.

The chain uses TRBV7-9 and TRBJ2-7, with 11 bases matching TRBD1. The CDR3 sequence is 14 residues long. V gave up 5 bases and J gave up 6 bases; unmatched junction bases: 6. In germline, CDR1 is SEHNR, CDR2 FQNEAQ (reference sequence). The CDR3 DNA is TGTGCCAGCAGCCAACCCGGACAGGGGGCCGAGCAGTACTTC. Translating gives CASSQPGQGAEQYF.

The genes are TRBV7-9 and TRBJ2-5; no clear D. This CDR3 comprises 13 residues. Germline V CDR1 and CDR2: SEHNR, FQNEAQ (reference sequence). Trimming stripped 2 bases from V and 4 bases from J, with 8 bases between. CDR3 DNA sequence: TGTGCCAGCAGCTTACAGCCGGGAGAGACCCAGTACTTC. This gives the protein CASSLQPGETQYF.

This CDR3 reads CASSSGTSGTQYF. The CDR3, as DNA: TGTGCCAGCAGCTCCGGGACTAGTGGGACCCAGTACTTC. The chain carries TRBV13 and TRBJ2-5; 8 bases match TRBD2. Germline V lookup: CDR1 PRHDT, CDR2 FYEKMQ (reference sequence). The CDR3 sequence is 13 residues long. The J segment lost 7 bases and the V segment lost 4 bases, leaving 5 bases of the junction unmatched.

The chain has TRBV18 and TRBJ1-2; D remains ambiguous. Germline CDR1 and CDR2: KGHSH and LQKENI. V was trimmed by 4 bases and J by 0 bases, leaving 6 bases between them. CDR3 length: 13 residues. This chain's CDR3 is CASSQGANYGYTF. CDR3 DNA: TGTGCCAGCTCACAGGGAGCTAACTATGGCTACACCTTC.

The chain carries TRBV5-4 and TRBJ2-5; 14 nucleotides line up with TRBD2. CDR1 and CDR2 (germline): SGHNT, YYREEE (reference sequence). The CDR3 is 16 residues long. The V gene end was trimmed by 5 bases and the J gene end by 1 base; junction bases not matched to a gene: 4. CDR3 nucleotides: TGTGCCAGCAGTCAGGGACTAGCGGGGGCCCAAGAGACCCAGTACTTC. It translates to CASSQGLAGAQETQYF.

The gene calls are TRBV7-8 and TRBJ1-5; 7 bases are shared with TRBD1. CDR1 is SGHVS and CDR2 is FQNEAQ in the germline V gene. V lost 5 bases and J lost 9; bases outside the gene matches: 7. The CDR3 runs 13 residues. Here the CDR3 reads CASSERQGLPQHF. CDR3 nucleotide sequence: TGTGCCAGCAGCGAAAGACAGGGTCTGCCCCAGCATTTT. Full variable domain (rest looked up from reference TRBV7-8 and TRBJ1-5): GAGVSQSPRYKVAKRGQDVALRCDPISGHVSLFWYQQALGQGPEFLTYFQNEAQLDKSGLPSDRFFAERPEGSVSTLKIQRTQQEDSAVYLCASSERQGLPQHFGDGTRLSIL.

The gene calls are TRBV6-5 and TRBJ1-2, with unresolved D. Trimming left V 5 bases short and J 5 bases short, with 9 bases between. Germline V gives CDR1 MNHEY, CDR2 SVGAGI. The CDR3 runs to 12 residues. CDR3 residues: CASSPDMYGYTF. The CDR3 DNA reads TGTGCCAGCAGTCCCGACATGTATGGCTACACCTTC.

The J gene is TRBJ2-7, the V gene TRBV5-1; maybe TRBD2 (5 bases). The germline V and J ends were trimmed by 0 bases and 0 bases, with 7 bases remaining between them. Germline V lookup: CDR1 SGHRS, CDR2 YFSETQ. The length of the CDR3 is 14 residues. CDR3 sequence (DNA): TGCGCCAGCAGCTTGGCGGGATCCTCCTACGAGCAGTACTTC. This sequence encodes CASSLAGSSYEQYF.

This clone occurred a few times. This chain uses TRBV5-1 with TRBJ1-1; a weak D match, TRBD1 (5 bases). This CDR3 has 13 amino acids. The germline V gene encodes CDR1 SGHRS and CDR2 YFSETQ. V was pared by 3 bases and J by 5 bases, with 11 bases between. This CDR3 is CASSSQGRTEAFF. The CDR3 coding sequence is TGCGCCAGCAGCTCCCAGGGAAGGACTGAAGCTTTCTTT.

This clone was seen once. This chain connects TRBV9 to TRBJ2-4; 7 positions agree with TRBD2. This CDR3 spans 14 amino acids. CDR1 and CDR2 from the germline V gene are SGDLS and YYNGEE. The junction had 10 bases not matched to a gene; V was cut back by 5 bases and J by 8 bases. As DNA, the CDR3 is TGTGCCAGCAGTCGCCCAGGGACTACAGACATTCAGTACTTC. Encoded protein: CASSRPGTTDIQYF.

The V and J genes are TRBV2 and TRBJ2-7; possible D gene TRBD1, 5 bases. The CDR3 covers 13 residues. The V end was cut by 5 bases, the J end by 5 bases, with 13 bases between. Per germline, CDR1 SNHLY and CDR2 FYNNEI. CDR3 DNA: TGTGCCAGCAGTCCGCTTAGGGGAAACGAGCAGTACTTC. Protein product: CASSPLRGNEQYF.

The gene calls are TRBV18 and TRBJ1-5, with D possibly being TRBD1 (6 bases). The V gene's germline CDR1 is KGHSH and CDR2 LQKENI. The CDR3 contains 14 residues. V lost 6 bases to trimming and J lost 4 bases, with 13 bases between them. The CDR3 DNA sequence: TGTGCCAGCTCGGGAGGGGGAAATAATCAGCCCCAGCATTTT. Protein sequence: CASSGGGNNQPQHF.

The sample holds a few counts of this clone. J is TRBJ2-1 and V is TRBV6-5; tentatively, D is TRBD2 (5 bases). The V gene lost 6 bases and the J gene lost 3 bases, with 6 bases spanning the gap. The CDR3 contains 12 residues. The germline gives CDR1 MNHEY, CDR2 SVGAGI. The CDR3 region is CASRDYYNEQFF. In nucleotides, the CDR3 is TGTGCCAGCAGAGACTACTACAATGAGCAGTTCTTC.

The J gene is TRBJ1-1, the V gene TRBV2; D ambiguous. The CDR3 consists of 11 residues. The germline V and J ends were trimmed by 3 bases and 5 bases, with 4 bases remaining between them. In germline, CDR1 is SNHLY, CDR2 FYNNEI. The CDR3 DNA follows: TGTGCCAGCAGTGATTATACTGAAGCTTTCTTT. It yields the protein CASSDYTEAFF.

The chain carries TRBV4-1 and TRBJ1-2; D might be TRBD1 (6 bases). Germline CDR1 MGHRA, CDR2 YSYEKL. Deletions cut 1 base from V and 8 bases from J, with 23 bases between. There are 17 residues in the CDR3. The CDR3 is CASSQVAQGGGARGYTF. CDR3 sequence (DNA): TGCGCCAGCAGCCAAGTTGCGCAAGGTGGGGGGGCCAGAGGCTACACCTTC.

V and J are TRBV19 and TRBJ2-2; 8 nucleotides match TRBD2. The CDR3 extends over 17 amino acids. CDR1 and CDR2 (germline): LNHDA, SQIVND (reference sequence). J was trimmed by 7 bases and V by 5 bases; bases with no gene match: 15. CDR3 region: CASSFILAGGKHGELFF. CDR3 DNA sequence: TGTGCCAGTAGTTTCATACTGGCGGGGGGAAAACACGGGGAGCTGTTTTTT.

This chain joins TRBV4-3 and TRBJ2-2; the D gene is possibly TRBD2 (5 bases). The CDR3 has 16 amino acids. Trimming took 3 bases from V and 2 from J, leaving 13 bases between them. Per germline, CDR1 LGHNA and CDR2 YSLEER. The chain's CDR3 is CASSQGRRLNTGELFF. CDR3 coding DNA: TGCGCCAGCAGCCAGGGCAGGAGGCTTAACACCGGGGAGCTGTTTTTT.

The gene calls are TRBV9 and TRBJ2-4; 8 positions match TRBD2. This CDR3 has 15 amino acids. The V gene's germline CDR1 is SGDLS and CDR2 YYNGEE. V trimming: 0 bases; J trimming: 6 bases; junction bases outside the gene matches: 5. CDR3 nucleotides: TGTGCCAGCAGCGTAGAGTCTAGCGGGTCAAACATTCAGTACTTC. Amino acids: CASSVESSGSNIQYF.

V gene TRBV30 combines with J gene TRBJ1-4; no definite D call. With 5 bases removed from V and 0 bases from J, the gap between germline ends came to 4 bases. There are 12 residues in the CDR3. CDR1 is GTSNPN and CDR2 is SVGIG in the germline V gene (reference sequence). CDR3 amino acids: CAWGPTNEKLFF. The CDR3 nucleotides read TGTGCCTGGGGCCCAACTAATGAAAAACTGTTTTTT.

The V gene is TRBV9, the J gene TRBJ2-1; D possibly corresponds to TRBD2 (5 bases). Germline CDR1 SGDLS, CDR2 YYNGEE. V lost 10 bases to trimming and J lost 6 bases, with 11 bases between them. CDR3 length equals 11 residues. CDR3 region: CAGGRGNEQFF. The DNA for the CDR3 is TGTGCCGGAGGCCGGGGCAATGAGCAGTTCTTC.

The V call is TRBV2, the J call TRBJ2-5, with 8 bases identical to TRBD2. V was pared by 6 bases and J by 2 bases, with 8 bases of the junction left unmatched. The CDR3 loop spans 15 amino acids. Germline CDR1 reads SNHLY; CDR2 reads FYNNEI. CDR3 in DNA: TGTGCCAGCAGGAAGCCGGGACTAGGACAAGAGACCCAGTACTTC. It translates to CASRKPGLGQETQYF.

The V and J genes are TRBV4-3 and TRBJ1-3, with 7 bases identical to TRBD1. Germline CDR1 and CDR2: LGHNA and YSLEER. The CDR3 consists of 17 residues. With 1 base clipped from V and 3 bases from J, the junction kept 9 bases outside the gene matches. This CDR3 is CASSQAIAGTDGNTIYF. The CDR3, as DNA: TGCGCCAGCAGCCAAGCTATAGCCGGGACAGATGGAAACACCATATATTTT.

The V gene is TRBV7-2, the J gene TRBJ1-2, with TRBD1 as a possible D gene (5 bases). The germline gives CDR1 SGHTA, CDR2 FQGNSA. The CDR3 covers 18 residues. V was clipped by 6 bases and J by 0 bases, with 23 bases between them. This chain's CDR3 is CASSLGLGGKKANYGYTF. CDR3 coding DNA: TGTGCCAGCAGTTTGGGGCTCGGCGGCAAAAAAGCTAACTATGGCTACACCTTC.

There are a few counts of this clone. The chain links TRBV25-1 to TRBJ1-3; D call uncertain. Trimming cost V 7 bases and J 9 bases, with 7 bases left between them. CDR1 is MGHDK, CDR2 SYGVNS, per germline. The CDR3 extends over 10 amino acids. The CDR3 DNA reads as TGTGCCAGCATAGCAATCACCATATATTTT. This encodes CASIAITIYF.

The V call is TRBV9, the J call TRBJ1-3; no reliable D call. Trimming cost V 3 bases and J 0 bases, with 13 bases left between them. Germline CDR1 SGDLS, CDR2 YYNGEE. The CDR3 extends over 16 amino acids. The CDR3 coding sequence is TGTGCCAGCAGCGCCCGAGCGGGAAGCTCTGGAAACACCATATATTTT. It translates to CASSARAGSSGNTIYF.

CDR3 nucleotides: TGTGCCAGCAGCCTCCAGGGAACTGGAAACACCATATATTTT. It codes for CASSLQGTGNTIYF. The chain carries TRBV7-2 and TRBJ1-3; D perhaps matches TRBD1 (5 bases). Looked up from germline, CDR1 is SGHTA and CDR2 is FQGNSA. This CDR3 is 14 amino acids long. Trimming left V 5 bases short and J 2 bases short, with 10 bases between.

The chain couples TRBV28 to TRBJ1-1, with TRBD1 matching over 7 bases. Losses at the gene ends were 6 bases for V and 5 bases for J; bases not matched to a gene: 6. This CDR3 is 13 amino acids long. The V gene's germline CDR1 is MDHEN and CDR2 SYDVKM. In DNA, the CDR3 is TGTGCCAGCAGCGACAGGGTAGAAACTGAAGCTTTCTTT. Amino acids: CASSDRVETEAFF. The full variable domain, rest sourced from reference TRBV28 and TRBJ1-1, is DVKVTQSSRYLVKRTGEKVFLECVQDMDHENMFWYRQDPGLGLRLIYFSYDVKMKEKGDIPEGYSVSREKKERFSLILESASTNQTSMYLCASSDRVETEAFFGQGTRLTVV.

The V gene is TRBV28, the J gene TRBJ2-2; D perhaps matches TRBD2 (6 bases). The germline V gene has CDR1 MDHEN and CDR2 SYDVKM. The V gene lost 6 bases and the J gene lost 6 bases, with 20 bases spanning the gap. CDR3 length: 16 amino acids. CDR3 nucleotide sequence: TGTGCCAGCAGAAAAAGGGTCGGGGGAAAGTCCGGGGAGCTGTTTTTT. It yields the protein CASRKRVGGKSGELFF.

The DNA for the CDR3 is TGTGCCAGCAGCCACGGGGCGGGGGGCTCCTACGAGCAGTACTTC. Protein: CASSHGAGGSYEQYF. The genes are TRBV14 and TRBJ2-7; 8 bases fit TRBD2. Germline trimming cut 3 bases from V and 0 bases from J; bases unmatched to any gene: 4. This CDR3 comprises 15 residues. Germline CDR1 reads SGHDN; CDR2 reads FVKESK. Variable domain in full (rest from reference TRBV14 and TRBJ2-7): EAGVTQFPSHSVIEKGQTVTLRCDPISGHDNLYWYRRVMGKEIKFLLHFVKESKQDESGMPNNRFLAERTGGTYSTLKVQPAELEDSGVYFCASSHGAGGSYEQYFGPGTRLTVT.

Only one count was recorded for this clone. This chain connects TRBV9 to TRBJ1-6; D might be TRBD1 (5 bases). Trimming took 7 bases from V and 5 from J, leaving 7 bases between them. The CDR3 spans 12 residues. Germline CDR1 is SGDLS and CDR2 is YYNGEE. The CDR3 nucleotides read TGTGCCAGCGGGGCGGATAATTCACCCCTCCACTTT. Translating gives CASGADNSPLHF.

The V gene is TRBV25-1, the J gene TRBJ1-6, with D possibly matching TRBD1 (5 bases). The V gene lost 6 bases and the J gene lost 3 bases, with 12 bases spanning the gap. Germline V lookup: CDR1 MGHDK, CDR2 SYGVNS. CDR3 size: 15 residues. The CDR3 DNA reads as TGTGCCAGCAGGGCGGGACCCCTCTATAATTCACCCCTCCACTTT. Its translation is CASRAGPLYNSPLHF.